This is a list of T cell receptor beta chains from one sample in a study of glioma-infiltrating T cells. Via MiXCR, TCRdb re-called the multiplex PCR reads, giving one row per CDR3 protein. This table holds 90,000 or so distinct CDR3 sequences, 35% to 50% found once. What was sequenced was glioma tissue, nonneoplastic brain tissue, or PBMCs (not recorded which). All receptors come from a human donor with low-grade glioma or glioblastoma, undergoing nonglioma brain surgery, or in good health (not recorded which). Both conserved end residues are part of each CDR3. The D gene is left open where the match is weak. Clone size is stated in some rows and not others, as once, few, many or a class when expanded.

TRBV2	many	TRBJ1-5	.	TGTGCCAGCGTGGGTAGCAGCAATCAGCCCCAGCATTTT	CASVGSSNQPQHF
TRBV7-8	many	TRBJ2-1	.	TGTGCCAGCAGCCCGATTCGGGTCGACAGAACCTCCTACGATGAGCAGTTCTTC	CASSPIRVDRTSYDEQFF
TRBV12-3/TRBV12-4	many	TRBJ1-5	.	TGTGCCAGCGGCTCCCGTGGTCAGCCCCAGCATTTT	CASGSRGQPQHF
TRBV20-1	.	TRBJ2-5	TRBD2	TGCAGTGCTAGAAGCGGGAGTAGCAGCACAGAGACCCAGTACTTC	CSARSGSSSTETQYF
TRBV2	.	TRBJ2-1	TRBD1	TGTGCCAGCAGATGGGGACAGGGGTACAATGAGCAGTTCTTC	CASRWGQGYNEQFF
TRBV19	many	TRBJ2-7	TRBD1	TGTGCCAGTACCCCGGGACAGGGGGCTTCCGAGCAGTACTTC	CASTPGQGASEQYF
TRBV6-6	.	TRBJ2-1	TRBD2	TGTGCCGGCAGTCTACGGGGATTAGCGGGAGGGCCCGGTGAGCAGTTCTTC	CAGSLRGLAGGPGEQFF
TRBV6-2/TRBV6-3	.	TRBJ1-2	TRBD1	TGTGCCAGCACGTTGACAGGGGAAGATAACTATGGCTACACCTTC	CASTLTGEDNYGYTF
TRBV27	many	TRBJ2-1	TRBD2	TGTGCCAGCAGTTCTTTGGGACTAGCGGGGGGGTTATACAATGAGCAGTTCTTC	CASSSLGLAGGLYNEQFF
TRBV2	many	TRBJ2-5	TRBD2	TGTGCCAGCAGCACGACGGGGGGGGAGGAGACCCAGTACTTC	CASSTTGGEETQYF
TRBV20-1	many	TRBJ1-3	TRBD1	TGCAGTGCTAGGGAGGACAGGGGAGCTGGAAACACCATATATTTT	CSAREDRGAGNTIYF
TRBV5-1	many	TRBJ2-2	TRBD2	TGCGCCAGCAGATCGAGCGGGGGGAACACCGGGGAGCTGTTTTTT	CASRSSGGNTGELFF
TRBV20-1	many	TRBJ1-1	.	TGCAGTGCCCCCGCGGCTACTGAAGCTTTCTTT	CSAPAATEAFF
TRBV25-1	.	TRBJ2-2	.	TGTGCAAGCTCACTTCAGGGCTACACCGGGGATCTGTTTTTT	CASSLQGYTGDLFF
TRBV12-3/TRBV12-4	once	TRBJ1-2	.	TGTGCCAGCAGGCGTAGACAGTACTATGGCGACACCTTC	CASRRRQYYGDTF
TRBV29-1	many	TRBJ2-3	TRBD2	TGCAGCTCCAGAGTAGCGGGGCTGCCAGATACGCAGTATTTT	CSSRVAGLPDTQYF
TRBV6-5	.	TRBJ2-3	.	TGTGCCAGCATGGGTCGACACTTTACAGATACGCAGTATTTT	CASMGRHFTDTQYF
TRBV7-9	many	TRBJ1-1	.	TGTGCCAGCAGCTTAGGAAGTACTGAAGCTTTCTTT	CASSLGSTEAFF
TRBV7-8	many	TRBJ2-3	TRBD1	TGTGCCAGCAGCTCCAAAAGACAGGGGTCGCAGTATTTT	CASSSKRQGSQYF
TRBV30	.	TRBJ2-2	.	TGTGCCTGGAGTGTACGTGCGGGAACGAACACCGGGGAGCTGTTTTTT	CAWSVRAGTNTGELFF
TRBV10-3	many	TRBJ1-3	.	TGTGCCATCAGTGACGGACCTGGAAACACCATATATTTT	CAISDGPGNTIYF
TRBV7-6	many	TRBJ2-1	TRBD1	TGTGCCAGCAGCTTACAGGGGGCAAACAATGAGCAGTTCTTC	CASSLQGANNEQFF
TRBV5-1	.	TRBJ2-5	.	TGCGCCAGCAGGTTCCGGGGCCACCCTTTCGTTGAAGAGACCCAGTACTTC	CASRFRGHPFVEETQYF
TRBV4-1	many	TRBJ1-1	.	TGCGCCAGCAGCCAAGACCGTGTGGGTAGAGGGAACACTGAAGCTTTCTTT	CASSQDRVGRGNTEAFF
TRBV6-2/TRBV6-3	many	TRBJ2-7	TRBD1	TGTGCCAGCAGTTACGAAACCGGGACAGGGGGTCTAGCGGGAACCTACGAGCAGTACTTC	CASSYETGTGGLAGTYEQYF
TRBV28	once	TRBJ2-7	.	TGTGCCAGAAGTTTTGCCGGGATCGTGAACAAGCAGTACTTC	CARSFAGIVNKQYF
TRBV6-5	.	TRBJ2-7	.	TGTGCCAGCAGGCCCAGGCCCTCCAGCGGGCAGTACTTC	CASRPRPSSGQYF
TRBV7-2	many	TRBJ2-1	.	TGTGCCAGCAGCTTACTTCTAGAATCCTACAATGAGCAGTTCTTC	CASSLLLESYNEQFF
TRBV27	many	TRBJ1-1	.	TGTGCCAGCAGACTATCGGCGGGGACTCCGAACACTGAAGCTTTCTTT	CASRLSAGTPNTEAFF
TRBV6-2/TRBV6-3	many	TRBJ2-7	TRBD1	TGTGCCACCCTCCGGGACAGCATGGACCTCTCCTACGAGCAGTACTTC	CATLRDSMDLSYEQYF
TRBV3-1	many	TRBJ1-1	TRBD1	TGTGCCAGCAGCCATACCGGGACAGGGAACACTGAAGCTTTCTTT	CASSHTGTGNTEAFF
TRBV6-2/TRBV6-3	.	TRBJ1-5	.	TGTGCCAGCGGTGCGACAGGATTTTACCAGCCCCAGCATTTT	CASGATGFYQPQHF
TRBV20-1	many	TRBJ2-3	TRBD2	TGCAGTGCTAGAAGCGGGAGTAGCAGCACAGATACGCAGTATTTT	CSARSGSSSTDTQYF
TRBV9	.	TRBJ1-4	.	TGTGCCAGCAGCGTCGAACCAACTAATGAAAAACTGTTTTTT	CASSVEPTNEKLFF
TRBV7-9	many	TRBJ2-6	.	TGTGCCAGCAGGCCGTTCAGGGCATTACCGGGCGCCAACGTCCTGACTTTC	CASRPFRALPGANVLTF
TRBV2	.	TRBJ1-1	.	TGTGCCAGCAGTCAAACCAGTGTGCAGACTGAAGCTTTCTTT	CASSQTSVQTEAFF